Following are 8 T cell receptor beta chains from one sample sequenced in a study of identifying expanded T cells in peripheral blood (dated by TCRdb to between 2018 and 2020). Libraries were made using the immunoSEQ multiplex PCR assay. The immuneACCESS repertoire file appears here via TCRdb, limited to in-frame rearrangements. These files lack a portion of the clones; in checked studies, under half of the deficit traces to unresolved V genes, and the cause of the others is not known. Present in this sample are some 78,000 clones, approximately 90% of which were seen just once. The ten top clones hold roughly 20% of the sample. Sequencing was carried out using blood. The receptor set was obtained from a person aged 18 to 70 in good health.

The J gene is TRBJ2-2, the V gene TRBV13, with 8 positions matching TRBD2. CDR1 is PRHDT and CDR2 is FYEKMQ in the germline V gene (reference sequence). The CDR3 consists of 14 residues. The junction had 5 bases not matched to a gene; V was cut back by 7 bases and J by 4 bases. The CDR3 reads CASTPGGSTGELFF. CDR3 bases: TGTGCCAGCACCCCGGGAGGGAGCACCGGGGAGCTGTTTTTT.

J is TRBJ1-2 and V is TRBV9; 8 bases align to TRBD1. Germline loops: CDR1 SGDLS, CDR2 YYNGEE. The CDR3 contains 13 residues. J gave up 6 bases and V 2 bases, and 3 bases lay outside the gene matches. CDR3 sequence: CASSVEDRDGYTF. The CDR3 DNA reads TGTGCCAGCAGCGTCGAGGACAGGGATGGCTACACCTTC.

This chain joins TRBV5-4 and TRBJ2-2; 7 bases map to TRBD2. CDR3 length: 16 residues. CDR1 is SGHNT, CDR2 YYREEE, per germline (reference sequence). V shed 4 bases and J 4 bases; nucleotides not matched to a gene: 10. The DNA of the CDR3 is TGTGCCAGCAGCCCTTGGCTAGCGGCGGGCACCGGGGAGCTGTTTTTT. This encodes CASSPWLAAGTGELFF.

V gene TRBV28 combines with J gene TRBJ1-2, with a weak D call TRBD1 (5 bases). There are 13 residues in the CDR3. Trimming shortened V by 6 bases and J by 4 bases, and 12 bases separated the two germline ends. CDR1 and CDR2 (germline): MDHEN, SYDVKM. CDR3 amino acids: CASRIRDSYGYTF. The CDR3 nucleotides read TGTGCCAGCAGAATACGGGACTCCTATGGCTACACCTTC.

CDR3 amino acids: CASSIKGPLEDYTF. The CDR3, as DNA: TGTGCCAGTAGTATCAAAGGTCCCCTGGAGGACTACACCTTC. The chain carries TRBV19 and TRBJ1-2; D gene unclear. The V end lost 3 bases, the J end lost 10 bases, and 18 bases lay between the germline ends. Germline lookup yields CDR1 LNHDA and CDR2 SQIVND (reference sequence). The CDR3 spans 14 residues. Combining the CDR3 with reference TRBV19 and TRBJ1-2 gives the whole variable domain DGGITQSPKYLFRKEGQNVTLSCEQNLNHDAMYWYRQDPGQGLRLIYYSQIVNDFQKGDIAEGYSVSREKKESFPLTVTSAQKNPTAFYLCASSIKGPLEDYTFGSGTRLTVV.

The chain is built from TRBV18 and TRBJ1-2; 8 bases are shared with TRBD1. CDR1 and CDR2 from the germline V gene are KGHSH and LQKENI. With V trimmed by 2 bases and J by 4 bases, 18 bases remained unmatched. The CDR3 contains 19 residues. CDR3: CASSPSGTGLNILSYGYTF. CDR3 DNA: TGTGCCAGCTCACCATCCGGGACAGGACTAAATATACTAAGCTATGGCTACACCTTC.

This chain uses TRBV18 with TRBJ1-3; 7 bases fit TRBD1. The germline CDR1 and CDR2 sequences are KGHSH and LQKENI. V shed 2 bases and J 2 bases; nucleotides not matched to a gene: 3. This CDR3 comprises 15 residues. This CDR3 reads CASSPDREAGNTIYF. The CDR3 DNA sequence: TGTGCCAGCTCACCAGACAGGGAAGCTGGAAACACCATATATTTT. The whole variable domain, remainder taken from reference TRBV18 and TRBJ1-3, is NAGVMQNPRHLVRRRGQEARLRCSPMKGHSHVYWYRQLPEEGLKFMVYLQKENIIDESGMPKERFSAEFPKEGPSILRIQQVVRGDSAAYFCASSPDREAGNTIYFGEGSWLTVV.

The chain recombines TRBV2 with TRBJ2-2; TRBD1 is a possible D gene (6 bases). The V end was cut by 4 bases, the J end by 5 bases, with 11 bases between. This CDR3 comprises 14 residues. The germline gives CDR1 SNHLY, CDR2 FYNNEI. For the CDR3, the DNA is TGTGCCAGCAGTGGGGGCAGGGGAACCGGGGAGCTGTTTTTT. Protein sequence: CASSGGRGTGELFF.